This T cell receptor beta chain was obtained from a study of Tregs in tolerant kidney transplant recipients. General observations from the study: Validation in larger populations is needed because few patients were studied. The most relevant donor-specific Treg TCRbeta repertoire apparently came from expansion with activated donor B cells. No direct test of biological reproducibility was done here.

Details on this clone: What it binds is unknown.

Unstimulated regulatory T cells (CD4+CD25+CD127-), CD4+CD25- non-regulatory cells, CD4 and CD8 cells were FACS-sorted from thawed PBMCs. This table comes from immunoSEQ multiplex PCR, and its TCRdb copy is limited to in-frame clones, with some not included. The table includes over 50,000 clones, about four fifths detected once. Germline loops: CDR1 SGHAT, CDR2 FQNNGV. The CDR3 length is 16 residues. After removal of 2 bases from V and 5 bases from J, the junction contained 7 bases not matched to a gene. Material: CD4+ T cells from blood. This TCR was sampled from a human donor in good health. The J gene is TRBJ2-1, the V gene TRBV11-2, with 9 bases aligning to TRBD1. CDR3 bases: TGTGCCAGCAGCTTATTGGGGACAGGGAGGCACAATGAGCAGTTCTTC. This encodes CASSLLGTGRHNEQFF. Together with reference TRBV11-2 and TRBJ2-1, the CDR3 gives the full variable domain: EAGVAQSPRYKIIEKRQSVAFWCNPISGHATLYWYQQILGQGPKLLIQFQNNGVVDDSQLPKDRFSAERLKGVDSTLKIQPAKLEDSAVYLCASSLLGTGRHNEQFFGPGTRLTVL.